Listed below are T cell receptor beta chains from one sample, sequenced in a study of tumor-infiltrating lymphocytes in localized non-small cell lung cancer. The repertoire was sequenced with immunoSEQ multiplex PCR; TCRdb's copy has only in-frame clones and lacks some. The data contain about 23,000 clones, 73% of them seen just once; the ten biggest clones take up less than 7.5%. The sample was lung tumor tissue. Receptors originate from a human donor with non-small cell lung cancer. CDR3s include the opening cysteine and the closing phenylalanine or tryptophan. Fields, in order: CDR3 length, V gene, D gene, J gene, CDR3 protein, CDR3 DNA. The D gene is left open where the match is weak.

17	TRBV11-2	TRBD2	TRBJ2-3	CASSLPLAGGRADTQYF	TGTGCCAGCAGCTTACCGCTAGCGGGGGGGCGCGCAGATACGCAGTATTTT
15	TRBV6-6	TRBD1	TRBJ1-1	CASRIQSTGQGEAFF	TGTGCCAGCAGAATACAATCGACAGGGCAAGGGGAAGCTTTCTTT
14	TRBV27	NA	TRBJ2-2	CASSLHGGGGELFF	TGTGCCAGCAGTTTGCACGGGGGCGGCGGGGAGCTGTTTTTT
14	TRBV5-4	TRBD2	TRBJ2-3	CASSYLAGADTQYF	TGTGCCAGCAGCTACCTAGCGGGGGCAGATACGCAGTATTTT
16	TRBV5-6	NA	TRBJ2-6	CASSNLTGRWANVLTF	TGTGCCAGCAGCAACCTTACTGGGCGGTGGGCCAACGTCCTGACTTTC
12	TRBV2	NA	TRBJ1-1	CASSETNTEAFF	TGTGCCAGCAGTGAGACGAACACTGAAGCTTTCTTT
15	TRBV5-1	NA	TRBJ2-3	CASSLGAGSTDTQYF	TGCGCCAGCAGCTTGGGGGCCGGCAGCACAGATACGCAGTATTTT
14	TRBV30	TRBD1	TRBJ1-6	CAWRGGQENSPLHF	TGTGCCTGGAGGGGGGGACAGGAGAATTCACCCCTCCACTTT
15	TRBV7-7	TRBD1	TRBJ2-2	CASRQGQGATGELFF	TGTGCCAGCAGACAAGGACAGGGGGCCACCGGGGAGCTGTTTTTT
11	TRBV5-1	NA	TRBJ1-2	CASRAGEFYTF	TGCGCCAGCAGGGCGGGAGAGTTCTACACCTTC
17	TRBV6-1	TRBD2	TRBJ2-7	CASSEQERGGSGYEQYF	TGTGCCAGCAGTGAACAGGAGCGGGGAGGCTCGGGTTACGAGCAGTACTTC
15	TRBV4-3	NA	TRBJ1-5	CASSQVYRYDQPQHF	TGCGCCAGCAGCCAAGTTTATAGATACGATCAGCCCCAGCATTTT
16	TRBV5-4	NA	TRBJ1-1	CASSPIGPLGADEAFF	TGTGCCAGCAGCCCGATCGGTCCTTTGGGTGCGGATGAAGCTTTCTTT